The T cell receptor (beta chain) described here comes from a study of control samples from healthy donors and cancer patients. V shed 5 bases and J shed 3 bases, with 10 bases lying between them. The CDR3 runs 13 residues. Per the germline V gene, CDR1 is SEHNR and CDR2 is FQNEAQ (reference sequence). Assay used: immunoSEQ multiplex PCR; TCRdb lists only in-frame clones, some missing. The sample records about 160,000 clones, 92% being singletons. Sample: blood. The V and J genes are TRBV7-9 and TRBJ2-5; perhaps TRBD2 as D (5 bases). The TCR originated in a woman aged 30 to 39 in good health. In DNA, the CDR3 is TGTGCCAGCAGCGACGGGGTGGAAGAGACCCAGTACTTC. Its protein is CASSDGVEETQYF.